This T cell receptor beta chain was profiled in a study of early T cells in non-severe SARS-CoV-2 infection (dated by TCRdb to about 2021). The study in broad terms: TCR sequencing used bulk RNA from unsorted whole blood, so alpha and beta chains could not be paired.

The study was a case-control design nested within a healthcare worker cohort in London, UK, with weekly nasopharyngeal swab PCR tests and blood sampling. Healthcare workers were enrolled in the week of the UK lockdown, from 23 to 31 March 2020, and were followed every week for up to 16 weeks. Preparation of the library involved 5' RACE. Reads for this sample came from a NextSeq 500. In the TCR library protocol, unique molecular identifiers were attached to individual cDNA molecules to correct for PCR bias and sequencing error. Both TCR alpha and beta chains were sequenced, and tight co-correlation was observed between alpha and beta sequence abundances in each sample. The original pipeline was this. Decombinator V4 was used to perform V gene, J gene and CDR3 annotation of TCR sequences. Expanded TCRs were defined as changing significantly between any two time points under a Poisson model with p below 0.0001. TCR abundances were normalised to the total number of TCRs sequenced per sample and expressed as counts per million. A search of VDJdb, accessed on 1 November 2021, was run for TCRs annotated to CMV, EBV and SARS-CoV-2, with TCRs annotated for multiple antigens excluded. The raw public data were reprocessed by TCRdb itself: fastp quality trimming at Q25, MiXCR clonotype calling, in-frame beta chains only. Rows are unified per CDR3 protein, each entry keeping the most common DNA and genes. These V and J calls derive from TCRdb rather than the authors' analysis. The sample table contains 80,000 or so distinct CDR3 sequences; only one count was recorded for roughly 13% of them. The ten top clones hold roughly 3.1% of the sample.

This clonotype was seen many times. Its antigen specificity is not known. Base qualities are not recorded, but no much larger clone differs from it by a single base. General conclusions and limits of the study: VDJdb matching was skewed toward anti-spike CD8 responses and likely underestimated virus-specific expansions, missing private and CD4 specificities.

The source of this sequence is an adult who was a healthcare worker with PCR-confirmed SARS-CoV-2 infection or an uninfected control (not recorded which). The sample taken for sequencing was whole blood.

The CDR3 protein is CASSSPQLAGTYEQYF. The base sequence is TGTGCCAGCAGTTCCCCCCAGCTAGCGGGAACCTACGAGCAGTACTTC. The receptor chain draws on TRBV6-5 and TRBJ2-7, with 9 junctional bases fitting TRBD2. The CDR3 runs 16 residues from the cysteine to the phenylalanine. Kept here is only the CDR3 DNA, which spans 48 bases and is read in frame from base 1. The junction shows trimming of 4 bases on V and 2 bases on J, and the gene matches do not reach 9 bases of it. The germline V gene specifies MNHEY as CDR1 and SVGAGI as CDR2.